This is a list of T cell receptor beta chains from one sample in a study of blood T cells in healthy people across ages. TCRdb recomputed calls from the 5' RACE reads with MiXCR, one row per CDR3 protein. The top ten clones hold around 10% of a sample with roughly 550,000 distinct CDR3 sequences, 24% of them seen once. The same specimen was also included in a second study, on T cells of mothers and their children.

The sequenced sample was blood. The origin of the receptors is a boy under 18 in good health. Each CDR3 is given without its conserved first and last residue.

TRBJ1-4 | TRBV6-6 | ASSLIRATNEKLF
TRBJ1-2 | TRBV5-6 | ASSTGQESSYT
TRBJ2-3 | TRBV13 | ASSLPGGQTDTQY
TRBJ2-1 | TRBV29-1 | SVRPQGEDYNEQF
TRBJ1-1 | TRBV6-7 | ASSQTGLGRSEAF
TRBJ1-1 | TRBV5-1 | ASSFRQGASVNTEAF
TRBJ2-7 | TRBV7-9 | ASSLGGTEQY
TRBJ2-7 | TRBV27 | ASSPPGTGLEQY
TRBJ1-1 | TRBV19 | ASSIGGNTEAF
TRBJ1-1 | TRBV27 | ASSPSRQGAMNTEAF
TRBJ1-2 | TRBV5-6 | ASSRQARGYT
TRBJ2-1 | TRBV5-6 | ASSLWGSYNEQF
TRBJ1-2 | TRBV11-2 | ASSQIRDRGRTLYGYT
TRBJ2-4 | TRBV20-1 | SVRPGQGENIQY
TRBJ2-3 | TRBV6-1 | ASSPGLPSTDTQY
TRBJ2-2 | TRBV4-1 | ASSPTNTGELF
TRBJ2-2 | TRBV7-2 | ASSPRLAGGLNTGELF
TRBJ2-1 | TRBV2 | ASSEGQGLLNEQF
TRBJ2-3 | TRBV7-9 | ASSFEGTDTDTQY